This T cell receptor beta chain was captured by sequencing in a study of T cell changes during pregnancy in multiple sclerosis. Repertoires were generated with immunoSEQ multiplex PCR, while TCRdb's copy carries only in-frame clones and drops some. The data hold 25,000 to 35,000 clones, with 88% observed a single time. The specimen was CD4+ T cells from peripheral blood mononuclear cells, collected in the first trimester of pregnancy. This TCR came from a female donor in good health, enrolled as a control in a pregnancy study.

This chain's CDR3 is CASSLGRGDYGYTF. The CDR3, as DNA: TGTGCCAGCAGCTTGGGCAGGGGTGACTATGGCTACACCTTC. The genes are TRBV5-4 and TRBJ1-2; D might be TRBD1 (6 bases). Germline V gene data show CDR1 as SGHNT and CDR2 as YYREEE (reference sequence). Trimming removed 0 bases from V and 3 bases from J, with 9 bases in between. The CDR3 has 14 amino acids.